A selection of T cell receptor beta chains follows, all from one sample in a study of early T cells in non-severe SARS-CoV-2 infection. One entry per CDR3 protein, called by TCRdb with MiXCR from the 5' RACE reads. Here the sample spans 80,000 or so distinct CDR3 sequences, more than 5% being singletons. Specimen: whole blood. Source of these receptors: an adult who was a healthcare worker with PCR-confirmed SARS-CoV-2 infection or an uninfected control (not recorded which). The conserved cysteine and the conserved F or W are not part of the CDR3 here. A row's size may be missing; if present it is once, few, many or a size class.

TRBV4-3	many	ASSQVWENTEAF
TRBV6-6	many	ASSSQVGNTEAF
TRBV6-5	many	ASSYMGQGVRAEQY
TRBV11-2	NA	ASSLTRAKNIQY
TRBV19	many	ASTLDPGSGANVLT
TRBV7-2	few	ASTKRVISNTEAF
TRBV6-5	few	ASRRTSGAYEQY
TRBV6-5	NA	ASSYSQGAGELF
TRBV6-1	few	ASRYAGGHNQPQH
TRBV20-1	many	SAQRGGDEQF
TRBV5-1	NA	ASSLGGRQYEQY
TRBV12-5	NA	ASGNPSQGRAF
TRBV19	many	ATTGAVAYEQY
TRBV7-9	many	ASSSRNSNQPQH
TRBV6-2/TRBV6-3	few	ASSKERERSKNIQY
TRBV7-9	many	ASSLAGPLSGNTIY
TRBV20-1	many	SARSGGGADETQY
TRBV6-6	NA	ASSYTRVTSYNEQF
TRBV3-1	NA	ASSQDLAGGPGNNEQF
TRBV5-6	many	ASSSWEGMSRHHEQF
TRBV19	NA	ASSGQGAFLGYT
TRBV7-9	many	ASSPYFGLDPHEQY
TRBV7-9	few	ASSLASITDNYGYT
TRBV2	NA	ASSDVSGSTGELF
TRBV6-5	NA	ASSYGGPGQPQH
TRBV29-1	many	SVVQGSAYEQY
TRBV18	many	ASSPRGVAKNIQY
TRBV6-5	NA	ASGKRNQPQH
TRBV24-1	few	ATADRAPLTDTEAF
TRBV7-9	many	ASSSWTDVETQY
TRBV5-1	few	ASSYTTGVNTEAF
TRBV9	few	ASSVTGPGGGGEQY
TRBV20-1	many	SAPEGARETQY
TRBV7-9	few	ASSPGGGAYEQY
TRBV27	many	ASSVSQGGAQDTGELF
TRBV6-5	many	ASNPLGGRPGELF
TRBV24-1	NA	ATSDLHWTGYAKNIQY
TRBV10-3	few	AISERLQGYEQY
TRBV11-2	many	ASSTLTASYEQF
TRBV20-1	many	SAWTGDTEAF
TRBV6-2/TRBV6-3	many	ASSPSEGYGYT
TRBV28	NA	ASSSLAGGGETQY
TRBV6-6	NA	ASSYSQGGSPLH
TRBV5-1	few	ASSSSGSGTDTQY
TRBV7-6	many	ASSLAIGDGHEQY
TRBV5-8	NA	ASSPSGGALPKNIQY
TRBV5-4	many	ASSIRDRDRSPLH
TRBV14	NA	ASSNTGTSYEQY
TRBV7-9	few	ASSPSLNTEAF
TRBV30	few	AWSVRRRNYGYT
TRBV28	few	ASSLDYSGGGETQY
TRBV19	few	ASRAAGGPVGEQF
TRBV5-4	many	ASSLETNEDTQY
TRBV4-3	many	ASSQVGGTYNEQF
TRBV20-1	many	SARGGGGGTGELF